A selection of T cell receptor beta chains follows, all from one sample in a study of blood T cell repertoires in COVID-19. TCRdb keeps only in-frame clones here, not all; method: immunoSEQ multiplex PCR. The sample shows some 45,000 clones, about 90% of them seen only once. The source material was peripheral blood. Every receptor here comes from a middle-aged man with active COVID-19. The CDR3 runs from the conserved cysteine through the conserved F or W. The D gene is left open where the match is weak. Clone size is not always given. Where it is, it says once, few, many or a class for expanded clones.

D	size	J	V	DNA	CDR3
-	-	TRBJ2-5	TRBV5-1	TGCGCCAGCAGCTTGTCAGGGAAAGAGACCCAGTACTTC	CASSLSGKETQYF
-	few	TRBJ1-2	TRBV6-5	TGTGCCAGCAGTTCAACAGGAGCCTATGGCTACACCTTC	CASSSTGAYGYTF
-	-	TRBJ2-3	TRBV10-2	TGCGCCAGCAGTATGAGTTCGGGGGAGGCCGTACTGTATTTT	CASSMSSGEAVLYF
TRBD2	once	TRBJ2-3	TRBV30	TGTGCCTGGAGTGGGCTAGCGGGGTCATCTAGCACAGATACGCAGTATTTT	CAWSGLAGSSSTDTQYF
TRBD2	-	TRBJ2-2	TRBV19	TGTGCCAGTAGTAACGGGAGGGCCCCAGGGGAGCTGTTTTTT	CASSNGRAPGELFF
-	once	TRBJ1-2	TRBV28	TGTGCCAGCAGTTTGGGGGGGACTCTATCAAATGGCTACACCTTC	CASSLGGTLSNGYTF
-	-	TRBJ1-1	TRBV5-4	TGTGCCAGCAGCTTGACGGGTGGAATGGGTGAAGCTTTCTTT	CASSLTGGMGEAFF
TRBD2	-	TRBJ2-1	TRBV28	TGTGCCAGCAGTGGTAGACTAGCGGGAGTTGCTGAGCAGTTCTTC	CASSGRLAGVAEQFF
TRBD1	-	TRBJ2-7	TRBV19	TGTGCCAGTAGGCCCGGGACAGGGGCTCCCTACGAGCAGTACTTC	CASRPGTGAPYEQYF
TRBD1	-	TRBJ1-6	TRBV5-1	TGCGCCAGCAGCTGGGAGACAGGGGGCCCCATTTCACCCCTCCACTTT	CASSWETGGPISPLHF
TRBD2	once	TRBJ2-2	TRBV7-3	TGTGCCAGCAGCTTGGGTAGCGGGAGCAACACCGGGGAGCTGTTTTTT	CASSLGSGSNTGELFF
-	-	TRBJ2-5	TRBV15	TGTGCCACCAGCGGAAAACATGCGGATGAGACCCAGTACTTC	CATSGKHADETQYF
-	-	TRBJ2-7	TRBV15	TGTGCCACCAGCCCCCGCCGCGGGACTGGCACCACTAGGTACTTC	CATSPRRGTGTTRYF
-	-	TRBJ2-2	TRBV7-3	TGTGCCAGCAGCTCGCGACTGCTACCTAACACCGGGGAGCTGTTTTTT	CASSSRLLPNTGELFF
TRBD2	-	TRBJ2-7	TRBV25-1	TGTGCCAGCAGTGCCGGGACTAGCGGCTCAAAGCCCGAGCAGTACTTC	CASSAGTSGSKPEQYF
TRBD2	once	TRBJ2-7	TRBV6-5	TGTGCCAGCAGGGGAGGGGTTGAATTCTACGAGCAGTACTTC	CASRGGVEFYEQYF
-	-	TRBJ1-1	TRBV5-6	TGTGCCAGCAGCTTGGATGGAGTAGGCACTGAAGCTTTCTTT	CASSLDGVGTEAFF
-	once	TRBJ1-1	TRBV7-6	TGTGCCAGCAGCGAACAGGGCCCTAACACTGAAGCTTTCTTT	CASSEQGPNTEAFF
-	-	TRBJ2-7	TRBV4-2	TGTGCCAGCAGCCAAGGGACTGCAAGCTCCTACGAGCAGTACTTC	CASSQGTASSYEQYF
TRBD1	-	TRBJ2-7	TRBV13	TGTGCCAGCAGCCCATCAAGGGACAGTTCGGGCGAGCAGTACTTC	CASSPSRDSSGEQYF
TRBD2	-	TRBJ2-7	TRBV2	TGTGCCAGCAGCGAGGGAGGGTGGGCAAGGACCTACGAGCAGTACTTC	CASSEGGWARTYEQYF
-	-	TRBJ1-1	TRBV19	TGTGCCAGTAGTATAAACAGGAACACTGAAGCTTTCTTT	CASSINRNTEAFF
TRBD2	few	TRBJ2-2	TRBV6-5	TGTGCCAGCAGTTACGGGACTAGCGGGAACACCGGGGAGCTGTTTTTT	CASSYGTSGNTGELFF
TRBD1	-	TRBJ1-1	TRBV6-5	TGTGCCAGCACGGACAGGGGGGACACTGAAGCTTTCTTT	CASTDRGDTEAFF
TRBD1	-	TRBJ2-1	TRBV6-5	TGTGCCAGCAGTTACGGACAGGTCAACAATGAGCAGTTCTTC	CASSYGQVNNEQFF
TRBD1	-	TRBJ1-1	TRBV28	TGTGCCAGCAGCACAGGGGGCACTGAAGCTTTCTTT	CASSTGGTEAFF
TRBD1	-	TRBJ2-3	TRBV5-4	TGTGCCAGCAGCTTGTACTCGGCAGGGGGCGGAGGGGATACGCAGTATTTT	CASSLYSAGGGGDTQYF
TRBD1	-	TRBJ2-2	TRBV5-4	TGTGCCAGCAGCTTGATAATGAGACAGGGGAACACCGGGGAGCTGTTTTTT	CASSLIMRQGNTGELFF
TRBD1	-	TRBJ2-3	TRBV28	TGTGCCAGCAGTTTGGGACAGGGGGCGCTCAGAGATACGCAGTATTTT	CASSLGQGALRDTQYF
-	-	TRBJ1-6	TRBV19	TGTGCCAGTAGTGCCCGGTGGAGGACCCCTAATTCACCCCTCCACTTT	CASSARWRTPNSPLHF
-	-	TRBJ1-2	TRBV6-5	TGTGCCAGCAGGGACCCGTCAGGGTTGAGGTATGGCTACACCTTC	CASRDPSGLRYGYTF
TRBD2	-	TRBJ2-3	TRBV15	TGTGCCACCAGCGAAGGACTAGCGTCTAGCACAGATACGCAGTATTTT	CATSEGLASSTDTQYF
-	-	TRBJ1-1	TRBV29-1	TGCAGCGTTGAGACCACAGCAGACACTGAAGCTTTCTTT	CSVETTADTEAFF
TRBD1	-	TRBJ1-2	TRBV30	TGTGCCTGGAGTTTACGACAGGGGAGATGCACCTTC	CAWSLRQGRCTF
-	-	TRBJ1-1	TRBV6-5	TGTGCCAGCAGTTACGGGAGAAGCACTGAAGCTTTCTTT	CASSYGRSTEAFF
-	-	TRBJ2-7	TRBV28	TGTGCCAGCAGTTTAGGGGGCGGGCCCCTACCCTACGAGCAGTACTTC	CASSLGGGPLPYEQYF
-	-	TRBJ2-2	TRBV7-6	TGTGCCAGCAGCCCACTTTCAGCGGACGTTGCGAACACCGGGGAGCTGTTTTTT	CASSPLSADVANTGELFF
TRBD2	-	TRBJ2-1	TRBV19	TGTGCCAGTAGTGGGACGGGACTAGCGGGAGGATACAATGAGCAGTTCTTC	CASSGTGLAGGYNEQFF
-	-	TRBJ2-1	TRBV12-3/TRBV12-4	TGTGCCAGCAGTCAAGCGGGTGAGCAGTTCTTC	CASSQAGEQFF
-	few	TRBJ2-7	TRBV27	TGTGCCAGCAGTTCGACAGAACCCTACGAGCAGTACTTC	CASSSTEPYEQYF
TRBD2	-	TRBJ2-7	TRBV30	TGTGCCTGGAATTGGGGCCTAGCGGGATCCGAGCAGTACTTC	CAWNWGLAGSEQYF
-	once	TRBJ2-3	TRBV3-1/TRBV3-2	TGTGCCAGCACTCAGGGGACAGATACGCAGTATTTT	CASTQGTDTQYF
-	-	TRBJ2-7	TRBV7-9	TGTGCCAGCAGTCGCCCCGGGACTGATAGCTCCTACGAGCAGTACTTC	CASSRPGTDSSYEQYF
-	-	TRBJ1-1	TRBV6-5	TGTGCCAGCAGGACGACAGGGAACACTGAAGCTTTCTTT	CASRTTGNTEAFF
-	-	TRBJ1-2	TRBV5-6	TGTGCCAGCAGTCCAGGAGGGAGCTATGGCTACACCTTC	CASSPGGSYGYTF
-	-	TRBJ2-3	TRBV4-1	TGCGCCAGCAGCCAAGTTATCAGCACAGATACGCAGTATTTT	CASSQVISTDTQYF
-	-	TRBJ1-6	TRBV27	TGTGCCAGCAGCCCGAGCGGGCTTACTAATTCACCCCTCCACTTT	CASSPSGLTNSPLHF